A selection of T cell receptor beta chains follows, all from one sample in a study of shared clonotypes between healthy human individuals. The assay was immunoSEQ multiplex PCR, and TCRdb's table has in-frame clones only and misses some. The table lists about 110,000 clones, over 65% of them singletons, with almost 25% in the top ten. The sample comprised memory CD8+ T cells sorted from blood. These receptors all come from a woman in her 30s in good health. Each CDR3 is given with its conserved first and last residue. D genes are given only for firm matches. Rows give clone size only sometimes, using once, few, many, or a class for an expanded clone.

d_call: NA
clone_size: NA
j_call: TRBJ1-5
v_call: TRBV19
cdr3_aa: CASSIPGPINQPQHF
cdr3_nt: TGTGCCAGTAGTATCCCAGGGCCCATTAATCAGCCCCAGCATTTT

d_call: TRBD2
clone_size: NA
j_call: TRBJ2-7
v_call: TRBV5-3
cdr3_aa: CASSFGDYRGEQYF
cdr3_nt: TGTGCCAGCAGCTTCGGGGACTATAGGGGCGAGCAGTACTTC

d_call: NA
clone_size: NA
j_call: TRBJ2-7
v_call: TRBV7-9
cdr3_aa: CASSLLDYEQYF
cdr3_nt: TGTGCCAGCAGCTTACTTGACTACGAGCAGTACTTC

d_call: TRBD2
clone_size: NA
j_call: TRBJ2-1
v_call: TRBV7-8
cdr3_aa: CASSRLAGGASSYNEQFF
cdr3_nt: TGTGCCAGCAGCAGACTAGCGGGAGGGGCAAGCTCCTACAATGAGCAGTTCTTC

d_call: TRBD2
clone_size: NA
j_call: TRBJ2-2
v_call: TRBV11-2
cdr3_aa: CASSLGTSGSRGYTGELFF
cdr3_nt: TGTGCCAGCAGCCTGGGGACTAGCGGGTCCAGAGGGTACACCGGGGAGCTGTTTTTT

d_call: TRBD1
clone_size: NA
j_call: TRBJ2-2
v_call: TRBV6-4
cdr3_aa: CASSDWTGTMFF
cdr3_nt: TGTGCCAGCAGTGACTGGACAGGGACGATGTTTTTT

d_call: TRBD1
clone_size: NA
j_call: TRBJ1-5
v_call: TRBV19
cdr3_aa: CASSIDHRGRVSRQPQHF
cdr3_nt: TGTGCCAGTAGTATAGATCACAGGGGGCGAGTGAGTCGTCAGCCCCAGCATTTT

d_call: TRBD2
clone_size: many
j_call: TRBJ2-5
v_call: TRBV2
cdr3_aa: CASTQFSGRARWEQYF
cdr3_nt: TGTGCCAGCACTCAATTTAGCGGGAGGGCCCGGTGGGAGCAGTACTTC

d_call: NA
clone_size: NA
j_call: TRBJ1-3
v_call: TRBV28
cdr3_aa: CASSLRSRDTIYF
cdr3_nt: TGTGCCAGCAGTTTGCGAAGCAGGGACACCATATATTTT

d_call: TRBD2
clone_size: few
j_call: TRBJ2-1
v_call: TRBV25-1
cdr3_aa: CASSDRGGRFYEQFF
cdr3_nt: TGTGCCAGCAGTGACCGGGGGGGGAGGTTCTATGAGCAGTTCTTC

d_call: NA
clone_size: few
j_call: TRBJ2-1
v_call: TRBV19
cdr3_aa: CASSISAIYEQFF
cdr3_nt: TGTGCCAGTAGTATTTCGGCTATCTATGAGCAGTTCTTC

d_call: TRBD1
clone_size: NA
j_call: TRBJ2-7
v_call: TRBV18
cdr3_aa: CASSPQDRGEQYF
cdr3_nt: TGTGCCAGCTCACCCCAGGACAGGGGCGAGCAGTACTTC

d_call: NA
clone_size: few
j_call: TRBJ2-3
v_call: TRBV6-4
cdr3_aa: CASSVGDTQYF
cdr3_nt: TGTGCCAGCAGTGTTGGAGATACGCAGTATTTT

d_call: TRBD2
clone_size: few
j_call: TRBJ2-7
v_call: TRBV27
cdr3_aa: CASSLGLAGESEQYF
cdr3_nt: TGTGCCAGCAGTTTAGGTCTAGCGGGAGAAAGCGAGCAGTACTTC

d_call: TRBD1
clone_size: many
j_call: TRBJ2-1
v_call: TRBV4-2
cdr3_aa: CASSQAGTGADNEQFF
cdr3_nt: TGTGCCAGCAGCCAGGCGGGGACAGGGGCTGACAATGAGCAGTTCTTC

d_call: NA
clone_size: NA
j_call: TRBJ2-7
v_call: TRBV2
cdr3_aa: CATTNRDGSYEQYF
cdr3_nt: TGTGCCACCACAAACCGCGACGGGTCCTACGAGCAGTACTTC